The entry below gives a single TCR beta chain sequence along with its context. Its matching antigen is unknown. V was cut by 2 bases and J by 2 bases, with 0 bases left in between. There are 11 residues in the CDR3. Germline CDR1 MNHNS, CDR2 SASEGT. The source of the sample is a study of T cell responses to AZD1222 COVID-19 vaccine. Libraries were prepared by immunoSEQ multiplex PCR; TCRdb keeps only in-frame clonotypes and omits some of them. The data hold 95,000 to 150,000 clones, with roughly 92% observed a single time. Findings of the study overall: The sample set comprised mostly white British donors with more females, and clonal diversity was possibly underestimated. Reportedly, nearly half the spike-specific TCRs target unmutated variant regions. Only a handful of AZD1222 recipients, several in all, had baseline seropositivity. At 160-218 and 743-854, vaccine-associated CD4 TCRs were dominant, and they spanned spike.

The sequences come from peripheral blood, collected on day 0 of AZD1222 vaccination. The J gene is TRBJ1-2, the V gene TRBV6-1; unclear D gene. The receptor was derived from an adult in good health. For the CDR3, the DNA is TGTGCCAGCAGTGAAAACTATGGCTACACCTTC. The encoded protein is CASSENYGYTF.